This T cell receptor (beta chain) was obtained from a study of cytomegalovirus exposure and HLA in healthy donors. Study conclusions and caveats: Researchers counted 164 TCR beta chains as cytomegalovirus-associated. Accurate prediction of HLA-A and HLA-B alleles (for most subjects) was reportedly achieved from TCR beta sequences.

PCR used 60 Vbeta primers and 13 Jbeta primers. Sequenced by immunoSEQ multiplex PCR; TCRdb stores in-frame clones only, minus some. The repertoire holds around 130,000 clones, with approximately 74% as singletons. As concerns this clone: Its specificity is not known.

Per the germline V gene, CDR1 is SGHRS and CDR2 is YFSETQ. The CDR3 loop spans 15 amino acids. Deletions cut 0 bases from V and 10 bases from J, with 16 bases between. The material sequenced was PBMCs. The TCR was taken from a man between 35 and 55 years old in good health and CMV-seropositive. V usage is TRBV5-1 and J usage is TRBJ1-4; D gene uncertain. The CDR3 coding sequence is TGCGCCAGCAGCTTGGATTCCGCGCAGGTCGGAAAACTGTTTTTT. Its translation: CASSLDSAQVGKLFF.